This is a list of T cell receptor beta chains from one sample in a study of cytomegalovirus exposure and HLA in healthy donors. Clones were read by immunoSEQ multiplex PCR, and TCRdb kept only the in-frame ones, dropping some. The sample has over 120,000 clones, almost 85% seen once. Sequenced input: PBMCs. Every receptor here comes from a man aged 30 to 45 in good health and CMV-seropositive. CDR3s include the opening cysteine and the closing phenylalanine or tryptophan. The D gene is left open where the match is weak. Clone sizes are given selectively: once, few, many, or a class where the clone is expanded.

CDR3,DNA,J,V,D,size
CASSPQGTYGYTF,TGTGCCAGCAGCCCACAGGGTACCTATGGCTACACCTTC,TRBJ1-2,TRBV6-5,-,-
CASSLGLGGYEQYF,TGTGCCAGCAGCTTAGGTCTAGGAGGCTACGAGCAGTACTTC,TRBJ2-7,TRBV7-9,-,-
CASSAGLAAGGELFF,TGTGCCAGCAGTGCCGGACTAGCGGCTGGCGGGGAGCTGTTTTTT,TRBJ2-2,TRBV6-4,TRBD2,-
CAWSTGQGAIYEQYF,TGTGCCTGGAGTACTGGACAGGGGGCGATCTACGAGCAGTACTTC,TRBJ2-7,TRBV30,TRBD1,once
CASGDRGSDTQYF,TGTGCCAGCGGAGACAGGGGGTCAGATACGCAGTATTTT,TRBJ2-3,TRBV7-2,TRBD1,once
CASRGTSGVGEQFF,TGTGCCAGCAGAGGGACTAGCGGGGTAGGAGAGCAGTTCTTC,TRBJ2-1,TRBV2,TRBD2,-
CASSPRGGTGTDTQYF,TGTGCCAGCAGCCCCCGGGGGGGTACGGGCACAGATACGCAGTATTTT,TRBJ2-3,TRBV9,TRBD2,-
CSVLQGSGANVLTF,TGCAGCGTGTTACAGGGGTCTGGGGCCAACGTCCTGACTTTC,TRBJ2-6,TRBV29-1,TRBD1,-
CASSSRWGLPDTQYF,TGTGCCAGCAGCTCCCGGTGGGGGCTGCCAGATACGCAGTATTTT,TRBJ2-3,TRBV7-2,-,-
CASSLTGGAGGYTF,TGTGCCAGCAGTCTTACAGGGGGCGCGGGTGGCTACACCTTC,TRBJ1-2,TRBV6-6,TRBD1,-
CASSRTYGHEQYF,TGCGCCAGCAGTCGGACATACGGGCACGAGCAGTACTTC,TRBJ2-7,TRBV23-1,-,-
CASKQSGQMLVNQPQHF,TGTGCCAGCAAACAATCGGGACAGATGCTAGTGAATCAGCCCCAGCATTTT,TRBJ1-5,TRBV27,TRBD1,-
CASSIGTVSYEQYF,TGTGCCAGTAGTATTGGGACAGTCTCCTACGAGCAGTACTTC,TRBJ2-7,TRBV19,TRBD1,-
CASSSPGLAGVNEQYF,TGTGCCAGCAGCTCACCCGGACTAGCGGGAGTGAACGAGCAGTACTTC,TRBJ2-7,TRBV7-9,TRBD2,-
CASRLQDPYEQYF,TGTGCCAGCAGACTCCAGGATCCCTACGAGCAGTACTTC,TRBJ2-7,TRBV28,-,-
CASSLTLTGQETQYF,TGTGCCAGCAGCTTAACGCTAACGGGACAAGAGACCCAGTACTTC,TRBJ2-5,TRBV7-2,-,-
CSVVETNTEAFF,TGCAGCGTTGTGGAGACCAACACTGAAGCTTTCTTT,TRBJ1-1,TRBV29-1,-,-
CASSLLPGLAGGPNTGELFF,TGTGCCAGCAGCCTACTCCCGGGACTAGCGGGAGGACCTAACACCGGGGAGCTGTTTTTT,TRBJ2-2,TRBV28,TRBD2,-
CASSTTGYLGYTF,TGTGCCAGCAGTACTACAGGGTACTTGGGCTACACCTTC,TRBJ1-2,TRBV5-6,-,-
CASSSPSGSGNTIYF,TGTGCCAGCAGCTCACCAAGCGGCTCTGGAAACACCATATATTTT,TRBJ1-3,TRBV5-4,-,-
CASSPLGRQENTEAFF,TGTGCCAGCTCACCACTTGGGAGACAGGAGAACACTGAAGCTTTCTTT,TRBJ1-1,TRBV18,-,-
CASSGQADNEQFF,TGTGCCAGCTCAGGACAGGCGGACAATGAGCAGTTCTTC,TRBJ2-1,TRBV2,TRBD1,-
CATSRAEGREAFF,TGTGCCACCAGCAGAGCGGAGGGGCGGGAAGCTTTCTTT,TRBJ1-1,TRBV15,-,-
CASSLPVISRRETQYF,TGTGCCAGCAGTCTACCAGTGATCTCAAGGAGGGAGACCCAGTACTTC,TRBJ2-5,TRBV28,-,-
CASSEARGSYGYTF,TGTGCCAGCAGTGAAGCAAGGGGGTCCTATGGCTACACCTTC,TRBJ1-2,TRBV2,-,few
CASSRTGYDYTF,TGTGCCAGCAGTCGGACAGGGTACGACTACACCTTC,TRBJ1-2,TRBV28,TRBD1,few
CASSLKEQTSSGNTIYF,TGTGCCAGCAGCCTAAAGGAACAGACGAGCTCTGGAAACACCATATATTTT,TRBJ1-3,TRBV7-3,-,-
CASSPQLADSYNEQFF,TGTGCCAGCAGCCCCCAACTAGCGGACTCCTACAATGAGCAGTTCTTC,TRBJ2-1,TRBV27,TRBD2,few
CASSPSGLAGGTYNEQFF,TGTGCCAGCTCACCATCGGGTCTAGCGGGGGGGACCTACAATGAGCAGTTCTTC,TRBJ2-1,TRBV18,TRBD2,-
CASSLPPGTDTQYF,TGTGCCAGCAGCCTCCCCCCAGGGACAGATACGCAGTATTTT,TRBJ2-3,TRBV7-6,-,-
CASSPQFGAPNTEAFF,TGTGCCAGCAGCCCCCAGTTTGGGGCGCCTAACACTGAAGCTTTCTTT,TRBJ1-1,TRBV9,-,-
CATLDRGRTEAFF,TGTGCCACCTTAGACAGGGGGCGGACTGAAGCTTTCTTT,TRBJ1-1,TRBV19,TRBD1,-
CASSLTGRSNQPQHF,TGTGCCAGCAGCCTGACAGGGAGAAGCAATCAGCCCCAGCATTTT,TRBJ1-5,TRBV5-6,TRBD1,-
CASSLTSGRSDTQYF,TGTGCCAGCTCACTGACTAGCGGGAGGTCGGATACGCAGTATTTT,TRBJ2-3,TRBV18,TRBD2,-
CASSDRPRGGTDTQYF,TGTGCCAGCAGTGACCGCCCGCGGGGGGGCACAGATACGCAGTATTTT,TRBJ2-3,TRBV6-1,TRBD2,-
CASSLSGTSNEQFF,TGTGCCAGCAGCCTCTCCGGAACTAGCAATGAGCAGTTCTTC,TRBJ2-1,TRBV7-8,-,-
CASSLVTGVGTDTQYF,TGTGCCAGCAGCTTAGTTACAGGGGTAGGCACAGATACGCAGTATTTT,TRBJ2-3,TRBV7-9,TRBD1,-
CASSQDREVGSYNEQFF,TGCGCCAGCAGCCAAGATAGGGAGGTGGGGTCCTACAATGAGCAGTTCTTC,TRBJ2-1,TRBV4-1,-,-
CASCGSGGAQDEQFF,TGTGCCAGCTGTGGTAGCGGGGGGGCTCAGGATGAGCAGTTCTTC,TRBJ2-1,TRBV28,TRBD2,once
CASVGGYEQYF,TGTGCCAGCGTAGGGGGCTACGAGCAGTACTTC,TRBJ2-7,TRBV7-2,-,-
CASSPLGQGGDTEAFF,TGTGCCAGCTCACCTCTTGGACAGGGTGGTGACACTGAAGCTTTCTTT,TRBJ1-1,TRBV18,TRBD1,-